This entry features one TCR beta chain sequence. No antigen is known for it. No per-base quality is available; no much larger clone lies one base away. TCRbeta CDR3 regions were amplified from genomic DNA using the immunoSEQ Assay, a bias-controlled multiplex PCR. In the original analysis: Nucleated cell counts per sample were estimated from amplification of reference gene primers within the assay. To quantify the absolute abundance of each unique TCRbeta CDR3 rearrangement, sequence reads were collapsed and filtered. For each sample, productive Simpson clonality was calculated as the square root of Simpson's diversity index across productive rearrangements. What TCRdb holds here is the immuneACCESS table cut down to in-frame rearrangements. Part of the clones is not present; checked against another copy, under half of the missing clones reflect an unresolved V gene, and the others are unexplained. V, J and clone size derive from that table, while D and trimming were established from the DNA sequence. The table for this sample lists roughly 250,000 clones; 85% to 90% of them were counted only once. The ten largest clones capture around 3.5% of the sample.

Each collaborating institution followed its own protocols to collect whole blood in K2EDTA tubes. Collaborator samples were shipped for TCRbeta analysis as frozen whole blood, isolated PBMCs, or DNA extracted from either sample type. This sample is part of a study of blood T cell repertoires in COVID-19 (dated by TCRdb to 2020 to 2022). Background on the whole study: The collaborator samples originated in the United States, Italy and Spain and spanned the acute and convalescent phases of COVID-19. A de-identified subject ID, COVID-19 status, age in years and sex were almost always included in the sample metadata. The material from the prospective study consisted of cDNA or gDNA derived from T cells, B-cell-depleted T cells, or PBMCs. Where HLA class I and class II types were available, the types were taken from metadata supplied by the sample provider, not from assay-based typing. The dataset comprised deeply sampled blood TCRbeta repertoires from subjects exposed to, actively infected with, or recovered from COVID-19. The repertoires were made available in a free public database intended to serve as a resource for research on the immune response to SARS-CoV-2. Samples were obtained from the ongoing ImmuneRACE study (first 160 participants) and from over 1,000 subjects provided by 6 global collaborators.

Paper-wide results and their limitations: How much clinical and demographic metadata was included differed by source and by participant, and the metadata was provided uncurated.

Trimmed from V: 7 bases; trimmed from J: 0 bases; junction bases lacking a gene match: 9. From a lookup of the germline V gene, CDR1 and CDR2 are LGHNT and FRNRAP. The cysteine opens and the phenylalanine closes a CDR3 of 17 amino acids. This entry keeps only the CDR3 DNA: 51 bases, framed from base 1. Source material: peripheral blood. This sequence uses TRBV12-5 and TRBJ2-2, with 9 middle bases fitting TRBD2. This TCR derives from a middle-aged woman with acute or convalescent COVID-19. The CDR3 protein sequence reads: CASAWGASGANTGELFF. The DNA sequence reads TGTGCTAGTGCCTGGGGGGCTAGCGGGGCGAACACCGGGGAGCTGTTTTTT.